This T cell receptor (beta chain) was identified during a study of PD-L1 blockade in urothelial cancer. Study-wide context: Patients took up atezolizumab in 2014 at 1,200 mg intravenously every 3 weeks. Analyses were performed on blood at 3 weeks after treatment start (the second dose) and at 6 weeks.

The CDR3 extends over 18 amino acids. Looked up from germline, CDR1 is SGHTA and CDR2 is FQGNSA. Trimming removed 2 bases at V and 5 bases at J, with 25 bases between. Sequencing used immunoSEQ multiplex PCR; TCRdb keeps in-frame clones, though not all of them. The profile shows approximately 90,000 clones, around 84% of them singletons. Time point here: pretreatment peripheral blood. The chain carries TRBV7-2 and TRBJ2-7; TRBD2 might be the D (5 bases). The TCR originated in a man in his sixties with urothelial cancer. The sequences come from PBMCs, collected around atezolizumab (anti-PD-L1) treatment. CDR3 nucleotides: TGTGCCAGCAGCTTATATGGGTATGTGACGGAGGCTAAGAACGAGCAGTACTTC. Translation gives CASSLYGYVTEAKNEQYF. The whole variable domain, remainder taken from reference TRBV7-2 and TRBJ2-7, is GAGVSQSPSNKVTEKGKDVELRCDPISGHTALYWYRQSLGQGLEFLIYFQGNSAPDKSGLPSDRFSAERTGGSVSTLTIQRTQQEDSAVYLCASSLYGYVTEAKNEQYFGPGTRLTVT.